The subject of this entry is one TCR beta chain. The entry originates in a study of cytomegalovirus exposure and HLA in healthy donors. Per the germline V gene, CDR1 is MNHNS and CDR2 is SASEGT. This CDR3 spans 13 amino acids. V trimming: 6 bases; J trimming: 3 bases; junction bases outside the gene matches: 2. The PCR was carried out with 60 Vbeta primers and 13 Jbeta primers. Assay: immunoSEQ multiplex PCR; the TCRdb copy retains only in-frame clones and omits some. Here the sample spans about 110,000 clones, about 76% being singletons. Sequences were obtained from PBMCs. The source of this sequence is a woman aged 50 to 60 in good health and CMV-seropositive. The chain links TRBV6-1 to TRBJ1-2; 9 bases agree with TRBD1. The CDR3 DNA reads TGTGCCAGCAGGGGGACAGGGTACTATGGCTACACCTTC. As protein: CASRGTGYYGYTF.